This TCR beta chain derives from a study of blood T cells in healthy people across ages. Findings and limits, study-wide: Diversity estimated from one million T cells was considered an underestimate. Fewer expanded clones and more diversity marked long-lived versus aged donors. Per million T cells, the diversity of TCR beta decreased roughly linearly as age advanced.

Notes on this clonotype: Its target is not known.

Germline-derived CDR1 and CDR2 are DFQATT and SNEGSKA (reference sequence). V lost 5 bases, J lost 6 bases, and 14 bases stayed unmatched. This CDR3 comprises 15 residues. Using a J-beta primer mix together with a sample-barcoded 5' primer, a second PCR was run for about 7 to 12 cycles. Every cDNA molecule bore a tag from a template-switch adaptor containing 12 random nucleotides. In TCRdb, the 5' RACE reads were re-called with MiXCR into one record per CDR3 protein. The sample includes approximately 800,000 distinct CDR3 sequences, more than 55% of them seen just once. The source of this sequence is a man aged 40-55 years in good health. The chain carries TRBV20-1 and TRBJ2-7; TRBD2 matches 9 bases. The source material was blood. The CDR3 bases are TGCAGTGCTCCGAAACAGGGACTAGCTATGGGCGAGCAGTACTTC. Translation gives CSAPKQGLAMGEQYF.